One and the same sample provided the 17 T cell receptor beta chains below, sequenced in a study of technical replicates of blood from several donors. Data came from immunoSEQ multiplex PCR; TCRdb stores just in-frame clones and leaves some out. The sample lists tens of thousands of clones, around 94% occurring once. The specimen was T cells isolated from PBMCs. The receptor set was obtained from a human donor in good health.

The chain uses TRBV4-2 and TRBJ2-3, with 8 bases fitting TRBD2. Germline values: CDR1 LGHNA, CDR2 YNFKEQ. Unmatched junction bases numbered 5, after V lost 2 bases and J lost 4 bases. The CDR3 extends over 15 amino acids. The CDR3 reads CASSQNGLAADTQYF. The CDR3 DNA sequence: TGTGCCAGCAGCCAAAACGGACTAGCCGCAGATACGCAGTATTTT.

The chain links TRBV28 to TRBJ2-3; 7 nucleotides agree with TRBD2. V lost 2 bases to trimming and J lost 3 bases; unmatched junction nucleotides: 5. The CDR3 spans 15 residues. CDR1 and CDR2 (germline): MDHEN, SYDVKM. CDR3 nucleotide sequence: TGTGCCAGCAGTTTAGGCGGGAGTGGTACAGATACGCAGTATTTT. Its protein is CASSLGGSGTDTQYF.

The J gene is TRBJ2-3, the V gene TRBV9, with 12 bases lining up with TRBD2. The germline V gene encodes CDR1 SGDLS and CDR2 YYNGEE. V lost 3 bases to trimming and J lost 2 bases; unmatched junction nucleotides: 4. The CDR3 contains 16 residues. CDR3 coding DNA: TGTGCCAGCAGCGACACTAGCGGGAGGTTCACAGATACGCAGTATTTT. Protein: CASSDTSGRFTDTQYF.

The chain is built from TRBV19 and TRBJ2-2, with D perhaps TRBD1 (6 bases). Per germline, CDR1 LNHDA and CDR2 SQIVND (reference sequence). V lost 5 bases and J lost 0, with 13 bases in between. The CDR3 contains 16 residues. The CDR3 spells CASSLWTATNTGELFF. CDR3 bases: TGTGCCAGTAGTTTGTGGACAGCCACGAACACCGGGGAGCTGTTTTTT.

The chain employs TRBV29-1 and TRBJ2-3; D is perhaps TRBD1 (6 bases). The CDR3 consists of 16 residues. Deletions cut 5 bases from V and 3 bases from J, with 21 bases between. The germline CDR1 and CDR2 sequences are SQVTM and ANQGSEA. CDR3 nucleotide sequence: TGCAGCGTTCTAGGAATACAGGGAAGGTTGACAGATACGCAGTATTTT. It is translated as CSVLGIQGRLTDTQYF.

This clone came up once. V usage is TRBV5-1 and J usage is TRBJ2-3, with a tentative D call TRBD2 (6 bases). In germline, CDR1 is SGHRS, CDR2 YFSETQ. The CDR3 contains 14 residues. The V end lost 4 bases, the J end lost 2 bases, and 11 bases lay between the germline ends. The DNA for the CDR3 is TGCGCCAGCAGCCCTGGACTATACACAGATACGCAGTATTTT. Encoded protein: CASSPGLYTDTQYF.

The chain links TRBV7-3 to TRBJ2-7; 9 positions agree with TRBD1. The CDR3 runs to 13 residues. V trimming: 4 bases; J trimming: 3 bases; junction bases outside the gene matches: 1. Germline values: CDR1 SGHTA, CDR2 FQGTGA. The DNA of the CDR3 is TGTGCCAGCAGCTCGACAGGGGGCTACGAGCAGTACTTC. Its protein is CASSSTGGYEQYF.

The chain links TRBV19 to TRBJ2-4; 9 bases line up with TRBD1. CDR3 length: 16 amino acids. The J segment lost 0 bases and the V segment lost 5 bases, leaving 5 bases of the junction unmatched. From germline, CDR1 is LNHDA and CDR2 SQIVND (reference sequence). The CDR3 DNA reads TGTGCCAGTAGTGCCCGGGACAGGGTAGCCAAAAACATTCAGTACTTC. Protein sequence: CASSARDRVAKNIQYF.

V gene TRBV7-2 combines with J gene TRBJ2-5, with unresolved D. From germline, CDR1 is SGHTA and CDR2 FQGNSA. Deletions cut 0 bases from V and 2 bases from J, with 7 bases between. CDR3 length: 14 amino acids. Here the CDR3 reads CASSLAYAQETQYF. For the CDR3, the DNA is TGTGCCAGCAGCTTAGCCTACGCTCAAGAGACCCAGTACTTC. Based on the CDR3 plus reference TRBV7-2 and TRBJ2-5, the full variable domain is GAGVSQSPSNKVTEKGKDVELRCDPISGHTALYWYRQSLGQGLEFLIYFQGNSAPDKSGLPSDRFSAERTGGSVSTLTIQRTQQEDSAVYLCASSLAYAQETQYFGPGTRLLVL.

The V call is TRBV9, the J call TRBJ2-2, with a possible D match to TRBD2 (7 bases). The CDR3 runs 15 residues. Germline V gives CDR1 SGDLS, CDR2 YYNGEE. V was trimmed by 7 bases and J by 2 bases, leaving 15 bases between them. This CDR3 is CASRGASANTGELFF. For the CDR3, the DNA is TGTGCCAGCCGGGGGGCTAGCGCCAACACCGGGGAGCTGTTTTTT.

CDR3 amino acids: CATQVGSGTGELFF. DNA of the CDR3: TGTGCCACCCAAGTCGGGTCGGGCACCGGGGAGCTGTTTTTT. The gene calls are TRBV27 and TRBJ2-2; D is unclear. Between the trimmed V and J ends, which lost 10 bases and 4 bases, there was a span of 16 bases. There are 14 residues in the CDR3. Germline values: CDR1 MNHEY, CDR2 SMNVEV (reference sequence).

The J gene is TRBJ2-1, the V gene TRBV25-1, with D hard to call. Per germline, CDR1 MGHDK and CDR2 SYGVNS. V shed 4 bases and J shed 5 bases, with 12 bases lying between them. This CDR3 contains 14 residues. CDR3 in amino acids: CASSVIVSHNEQFF. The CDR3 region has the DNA TGTGCCAGCAGTGTAATAGTTTCCCACAATGAGCAGTTCTTC.

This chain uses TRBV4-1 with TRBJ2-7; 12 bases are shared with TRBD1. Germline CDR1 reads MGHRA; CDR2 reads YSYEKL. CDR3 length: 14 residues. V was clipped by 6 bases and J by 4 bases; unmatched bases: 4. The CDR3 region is CASRKGQGAYEQYF. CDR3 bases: TGCGCCAGCAGGAAGGGACAGGGGGCTTACGAGCAGTACTTC.

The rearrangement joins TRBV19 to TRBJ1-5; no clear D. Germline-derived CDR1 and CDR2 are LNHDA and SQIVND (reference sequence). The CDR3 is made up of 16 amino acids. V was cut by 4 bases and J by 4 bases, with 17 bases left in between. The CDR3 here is CASSTSGGLLNQPQHF. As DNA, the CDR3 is TGTGCCAGTAGTACCTCGGGAGGACTGTTGAATCAGCCCCAGCATTTT.

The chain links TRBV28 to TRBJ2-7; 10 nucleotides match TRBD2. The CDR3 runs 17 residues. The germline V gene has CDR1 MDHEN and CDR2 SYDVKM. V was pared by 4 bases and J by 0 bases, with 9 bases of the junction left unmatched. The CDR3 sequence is CASSSYTGLAASYEQYF. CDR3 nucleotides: TGTGCCAGCAGTTCTTACACCGGACTAGCGGCCTCCTACGAGCAGTACTTC.

DNA for the CDR3: TGCAGCGTTGAACCTCAGGGAGGCCGGGACACTGAAGCTTTCTTT. It is translated as CSVEPQGGRDTEAFF. This chain connects TRBV29-1 to TRBJ1-1; tentative D call: TRBD1 (5 bases). Per germline, CDR1 SQVTM and CDR2 ANQGSEA. The CDR3 runs to 15 residues. Trimming took off 2 bases at V and 3 bases at J, with 16 bases between the two ends.

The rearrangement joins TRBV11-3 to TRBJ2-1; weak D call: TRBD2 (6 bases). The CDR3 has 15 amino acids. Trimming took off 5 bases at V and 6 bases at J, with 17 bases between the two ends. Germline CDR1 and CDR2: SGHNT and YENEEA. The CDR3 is CASSQGNLAINEQFF. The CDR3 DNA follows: TGTGCCAGCAGCCAAGGGAACCTAGCGATCAATGAGCAGTTCTTC.